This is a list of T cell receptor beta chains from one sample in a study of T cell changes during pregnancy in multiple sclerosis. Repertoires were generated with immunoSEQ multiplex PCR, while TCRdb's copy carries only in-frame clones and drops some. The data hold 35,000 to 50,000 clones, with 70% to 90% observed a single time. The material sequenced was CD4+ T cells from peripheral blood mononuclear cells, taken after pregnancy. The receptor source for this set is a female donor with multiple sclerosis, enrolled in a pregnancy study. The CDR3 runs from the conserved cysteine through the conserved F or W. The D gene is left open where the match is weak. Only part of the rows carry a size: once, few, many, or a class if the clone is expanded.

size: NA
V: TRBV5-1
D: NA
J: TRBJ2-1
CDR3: CASSLDPAGHYNEQFF
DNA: TGCGCCAGCAGCTTGGATCCTGCGGGGCACTACAATGAGCAGTTCTTC

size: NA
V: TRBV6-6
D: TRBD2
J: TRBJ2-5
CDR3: CASSFFSGGTETQYF
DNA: TGTGCCAGCAGTTTCTTTTCGGGAGGGACAGAGACCCAGTACTTC

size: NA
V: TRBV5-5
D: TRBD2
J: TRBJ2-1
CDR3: CASSPIQRGYNEQFF
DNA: TGTGCCAGCAGCCCTATCCAGCGGGGCTACAATGAGCAGTTCTTC

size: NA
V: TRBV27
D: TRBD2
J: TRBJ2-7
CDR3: CASSWLAGGYEQYF
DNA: TGTGCCAGCAGTTGGTTAGCGGGGGGCTACGAGCAGTACTTC

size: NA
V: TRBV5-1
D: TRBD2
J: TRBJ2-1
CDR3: CASSLGGLAGENNEQFF
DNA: TGCGCCAGCAGCTTGGGGGGGCTAGCGGGGGAAAACAATGAGCAGTTCTTC

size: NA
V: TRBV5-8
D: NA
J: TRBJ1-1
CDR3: CASSLIWIRRTEAFF
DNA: TGTGCCAGCAGCTTGATTTGGATAAGGAGGACTGAAGCTTTCTTT

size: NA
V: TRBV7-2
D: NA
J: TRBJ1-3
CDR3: CASSSDGPGVGNTIYF
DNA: TGTGCCAGCAGCTCCGATGGACCAGGGGTCGGAAACACCATATATTTT

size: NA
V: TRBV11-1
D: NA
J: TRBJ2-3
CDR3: CASLGGFTDTQYF
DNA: TGTGCCAGCCTTGGGGGCTTCACAGATACGCAGTATTTT

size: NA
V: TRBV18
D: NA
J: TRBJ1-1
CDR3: CASSREPRSTEAFF
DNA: TGTGCCAGCTCACGTGAACCCCGGAGCACTGAAGCTTTCTTT

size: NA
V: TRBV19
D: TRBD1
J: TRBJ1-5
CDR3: CASKGAGQGASQPQHF
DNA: TGTGCCAGTAAAGGAGCGGGACAGGGGGCGAGTCAGCCCCAGCATTTT

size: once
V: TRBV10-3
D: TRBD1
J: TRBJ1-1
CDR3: CAIRGTVEAFF
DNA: TGTGCCATCAGGGGGACAGTAGAAGCTTTCTTT

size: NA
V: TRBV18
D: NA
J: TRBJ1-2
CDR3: CASSPDGRESYGYTF
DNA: TGTGCCAGCTCCCCCGACGGGCGGGAATCCTATGGCTACACCTTC

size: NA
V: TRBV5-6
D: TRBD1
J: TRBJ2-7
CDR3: CASSLAMGQGRDEQYF
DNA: TGTGCCAGCAGCTTGGCAATGGGACAGGGTAGGGACGAGCAGTACTTC

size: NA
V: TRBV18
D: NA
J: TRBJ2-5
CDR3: CASSPGGQQTQYF
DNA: TGTGCCAGCTCACCAGGAGGGCAGCAGACCCAGTACTTC

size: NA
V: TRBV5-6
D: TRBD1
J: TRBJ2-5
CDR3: CASSFITGGLETQYF
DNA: TGTGCCAGCAGCTTCATCACAGGGGGTTTGGAGACCCAGTACTTC

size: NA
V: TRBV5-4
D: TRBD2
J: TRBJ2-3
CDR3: CASSLTSVGSDTQYF
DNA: TGTGCCAGCAGCTTGACTAGCGTGGGCTCAGATACGCAGTATTTT

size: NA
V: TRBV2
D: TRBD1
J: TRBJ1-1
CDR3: CASSEGNRGGTEAFF
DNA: TGTGCCAGCAGTGAAGGAAACAGGGGGGGGACTGAAGCTTTCTTT

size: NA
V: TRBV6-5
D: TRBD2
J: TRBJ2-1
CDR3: CASRGTSGGEQFF
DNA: TGTGCCAGCAGGGGGACTAGCGGGGGTGAGCAGTTCTTC

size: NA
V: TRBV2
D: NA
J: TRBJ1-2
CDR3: CASSSAGGGGYTF
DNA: TGTGCCAGCAGTTCGGCGGGCGGCGGTGGCTACACCTTC

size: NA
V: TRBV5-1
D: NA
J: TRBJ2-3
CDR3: CASLSGGGTDTQYF
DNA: TGCGCCAGCCTCTCAGGAGGGGGCACAGATACGCAGTATTTT

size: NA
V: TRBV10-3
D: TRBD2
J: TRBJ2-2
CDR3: CAIKPGGDEAGELFF
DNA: TGTGCCATCAAGCCCGGGGGGGACGAGGCCGGGGAGCTGTTTTTT

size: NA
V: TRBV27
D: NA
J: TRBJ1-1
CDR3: CASSLSFGGTEAFF
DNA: TGTGCCAGCAGTTTATCCTTCGGGGGGACTGAAGCTTTCTTT

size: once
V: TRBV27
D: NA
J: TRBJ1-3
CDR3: CAGSGANTIYF
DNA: TGTGCCGGGTCTGGGGCGAACACCATATATTTT

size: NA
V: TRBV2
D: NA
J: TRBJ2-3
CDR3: CASSGSRGSSGTDTQYF
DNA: TGTGCCAGCAGTGGGTCTCGGGGTTCATCGGGCACAGATACGCAGTATTTT

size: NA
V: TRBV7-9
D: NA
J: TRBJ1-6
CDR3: CASNPGVLNSPLHF
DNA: TGTGCCAGCAACCCCGGGGTCCTTAATTCACCCCTCCACTTT

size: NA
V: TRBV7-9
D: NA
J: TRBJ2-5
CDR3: CASSYGMETQYF
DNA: TGTGCCAGCAGCTACGGGATGGAGACCCAGTACTTC

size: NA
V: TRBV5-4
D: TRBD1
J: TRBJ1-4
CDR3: CASSLHPTGDEKLFF
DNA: TGTGCCAGCAGCTTGCATCCGACAGGGGACGAAAAACTGTTTTTT

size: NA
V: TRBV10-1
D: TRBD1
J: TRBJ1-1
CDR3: CASSEGTDMNTEAFF
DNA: TGCGCCAGCAGTGAGGGGACAGACATGAACACTGAAGCTTTCTTT

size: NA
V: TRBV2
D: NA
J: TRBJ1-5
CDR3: CASREGVGSYQPQHF
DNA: TGTGCCAGCAGAGAGGGGGTTGGCAGCTATCAGCCCCAGCATTTT